Listed here are 10 T cell receptor beta chains from one sample, sequenced in a study of OX40 agonist ivuxolimab in advanced cancers. The protocol was immunoSEQ multiplex PCR, while the TCRdb copy is restricted to in-frame clones and leaves out a portion. Of roughly 75,000 clones listed, around 86% are singletons. The sample in question was CD4+ or CD8+ T cells sorted from blood, obtained in a trial of the OX40 agonist ivuxolimab. The receptors come from an adult with an advanced solid tumor such as melanoma, head and neck, liver or kidney cancer.

The rearrangement joins TRBV5-1 to TRBJ2-1; tentatively, D is TRBD2 (6 bases). Germline CDR1 reads SGHRS; CDR2 reads YFSETQ. Trimming pared 6 bases from V and 6 bases from J, leaving 16 bases between. The CDR3 extends over 14 amino acids. CDR3 residues: CASTHQLALNEQFF. The CDR3 region has the DNA TGCGCCAGCACCCACCAGCTAGCGCTCAATGAGCAGTTCTTC. Supplemented by reference TRBV5-1 and TRBJ2-1, the full variable domain reads KAGVTQTPRYLIKTRGQQVTLSCSPISGHRSVSWYQQTPGQGLQFLFEYFSETQRNKGNFPGRFSGRQFSNSRSEMNVSTLELGDSALYLCASTHQLALNEQFFGPGTRLTVL.

This chain links TRBV4-3 with TRBJ1-2; TRBD1 matches 7 bases. Losses at the gene ends were 3 bases for V and 5 bases for J; bases not matched to a gene: 15. CDR3 length: 17 residues. Germline CDR1 LGHNA, CDR2 YSLEER. CDR3 in DNA: TGCGCCAGCAGCCAGGACGATCAGGGGGGGGCTTGGTATGGCTACACCTTC. Amino acids: CASSQDDQGGAWYGYTF.

A few counts support this clone. This rearrangement joins TRBV20-1 to TRBJ1-1; D gene ambiguous. Trimming took off 7 bases at V and 3 bases at J, with 6 bases between the two ends. CDR3 length: 10 residues. Per the germline V gene, CDR1 is DFQATT and CDR2 is SNEGSKA (reference sequence). The CDR3 is CSGWDTEAFF. The CDR3 DNA follows: TGCAGTGGCTGGGACACTGAAGCTTTCTTT.

The chain uses TRBV7-6 and TRBJ2-7; TRBD1 agrees at 7 bases. Germline lookup yields CDR1 SGHVS and CDR2 FNYEAQ. The CDR3 totals 14 residues. V was clipped by 5 bases and J by 1 base; unmatched bases: 5. The CDR3 loop reads CASSPRQGSYEQYF. Here the CDR3 DNA reads TGTGCCAGCAGCCCCCGACAGGGTTCCTACGAGCAGTACTTC. Looking up the rest from reference TRBV7-6 and TRBJ2-7 gives the full variable domain: GAGVSQSPRYKVTKRGQDVALRCDPISGHVSLYWYRQALGQGPEFLTYFNYEAQQDKSGLPNDRFSAERPEGSISTLTIQRTEQRDSAMYRCASSPRQGSYEQYFGPGTRLTVT.

The chain links TRBV30 to TRBJ1-5; D gene ambiguous. This CDR3 region has 13 residues. The germline V gene has CDR1 GTSNPN and CDR2 SVGIG (reference sequence). Trimming cost V 0 bases and J 6 bases, with 9 bases left between them. CDR3 DNA: TGTGCCTGGAGTGTGGGTTTGGGTCAGCCCCAGCATTTT. This gives the protein CAWSVGLGQPQHF.

V and J are TRBV30 and TRBJ1-4; TRBD1 matches 10 bases. The V and J ends lost 0 bases and 16 bases, in that order; junction bases with no gene match: 8. Germline V gives CDR1 GTSNPN, CDR2 SVGIG (reference sequence). CDR3 size: 13 residues. The CDR3 bases are TGTGCCTGGAGTGTACTGGGACAGGGGCGCCCGTTTTTT. It translates to CAWSVLGQGRPFF.

The chain combines TRBV7-9 with TRBJ1-6, with no clear D. V was shortened by 8 bases and J by 7 bases, with 15 bases between the two germline ends. This CDR3 has 14 residues. Germline values: CDR1 SEHNR, CDR2 FQNEAQ (reference sequence). The CDR3 nucleotides are TGTGCCAGCCAAGGTGGTGACTTAAATTCACCCCTCCACTTT. Translating it yields CASQGGDLNSPLHF.

The gene calls are TRBV5-4 and TRBJ2-1; D is uncertain. The V gene's germline CDR1 is SGHNT and CDR2 YYREEE (reference sequence). With 6 bases removed from V and 2 bases from J, the gap between germline ends came to 15 bases. The CDR3 has 15 amino acids. The CDR3 sequence is CASTNGASPYNEQFF. CDR3 coding DNA: TGTGCCAGCACTAATGGCGCGAGCCCCTACAATGAGCAGTTCTTC.

The CDR3 nucleotides read TGTGCCAGTGCCCGGGACACTTCATACGAGCAGTACTTC. Its protein product is CASARDTSYEQYF. V gene TRBV6-4 combines with J gene TRBJ2-7; D possibly corresponds to TRBD1 (6 bases). Germline V gives CDR1 MRHNA, CDR2 SNTAGT. V shed 9 bases and J shed 4 bases, with 16 bases lying between them. This CDR3 is built from 13 residues.

The CDR3 sequence: CASSEGGPSSYEQYF. CDR3 DNA: TGTGCCAGCAGTGAGGGAGGCCCCAGCTCCTACGAGCAGTACTTC. The rearrangement links TRBV6-1 to TRBJ2-7; D is perhaps TRBD2 (6 bases). The V and J ends lost 3 bases and 0 bases respectively, with 12 bases between them. CDR1 is MNHNS, CDR2 SASEGT, per germline. The CDR3 loop spans 15 amino acids.